This entry lists 13 T cell receptor beta chains sequenced from one sample in a study. The TRBV12-4/TRBJ1-2 clonotypes were amplified using barcode primers with ligated adaptors. TCRdb independently ran MiXCR on the multiplex PCR reads; one entry per CDR3 protein. The table has hundreds of distinct CDR3 sequences, about 5.8% seen once. Specimen: memory CD4+ T cells sorted from blood. Regarding subset: memory CD4+ T cells, CD4+CD45RO+CD25-. These receptors came from a female donor with breast cancer.

This clonotype was counted many times. The chain links TRBV12-3 or TRBV12-4 to TRBJ1-2; D unclear. Trimming removed 1 base at V and 8 bases at J, with 11 bases between. The CDR3 runs 13 residues. DNA for the CDR3: TGTGCCAGCAGTTTAGGGGATGGAGTAGGCTACACCTTC. The encoded protein is CASSLGDGVGYTF.

By frequency in the sample, this clonotype is medium-sized. One junction end disagrees with the germline gene, perhaps due to a read error. The chain carries TRBV12-3 or TRBV12-4 and TRBJ1-2; TRBD1 matches 7 bases. This CDR3 has 12 residues. The CDR3 DNA reads TGTGCCAGCAGTCATCGACAGGGAGGCTTCACCTTC. Translating gives CASSHRQGGFTF.

By share, this clonotype counts as medium-sized. This rearrangement joins TRBV12-3 or TRBV12-4 to TRBJ1-2; tentative D call: TRBD1 (6 bases). V lost 4 bases, J lost 4 bases, and 13 bases lay in between. The CDR3 is 14 amino acids. CDR3 nucleotides: TGTGCCAGCAGTTCGACAGGTCGCGCCTATGGCTACACCTTC. It yields the protein CASSSTGRAYGYTF.

This clonotype is deemed large. This chain joins TRBV12-3 or TRBV12-4 and TRBJ1-2, with TRBD1 matching 7 bases. CDR3 size: 13 residues. The J segment lost 7 bases and the V segment lost 6 bases, leaving 8 bases of the junction unmatched. The CDR3 spells CASSPGQPAGYTF. As DNA, the CDR3 is TGTGCCAGCAGCCCGGGACAGCCTGCTGGCTACACCTTC.

This clonotype is medium-sized within its sample. This rearrangement joins TRBV12-3 or TRBV12-4 to TRBJ1-2; D remains ambiguous. Between the trimmed V and J ends, which lost 2 bases and 4 bases, there was a span of 8 bases. The CDR3 has 13 residues. This CDR3 reads CASSLSGRYGYTF. The CDR3 nucleotides read TGTGCCAGCAGTTTATCCGGACGCTATGGCTACACCTTC.

This clonotype is termed medium-sized (0.01 to 0.1%). The rearrangement joins TRBV12-3 or TRBV12-4 to TRBJ1-2; D is ambiguous. The CDR3 consists of 12 residues. V was cut by 5 bases and J by 3 bases, with 7 bases left in between. CDR3 in amino acids: CASSDGYYGYTF. CDR3 in DNA: TGTGCCAGCAGTGATGGCTACTATGGCTACACCTTC.

By sample share, this clonotype is large. This chain uses TRBV12-3 or TRBV12-4 with TRBJ1-2; unclear D gene. There are 13 residues in the CDR3. The germline V and J ends were trimmed by 1 base and 0 bases, with 3 bases remaining between them. The CDR3 region has the DNA TGTGCCAGCAGTTTAGGACCTAACTATGGCTACACCTTC. This gives the protein CASSLGPNYGYTF.

By proportion, this clonotype is large. The chain recombines TRBV12-3 or TRBV12-4 with TRBJ1-2; D unresolved. This CDR3 is built from 14 residues. Trimming took 4 bases from V and 2 from J, leaving 11 bases between them. The CDR3 coding sequence is TGTGCCAGCAGTTCCCGGACTGTGAACTATGGCTACACCTTC. It is translated as CASSSRTVNYGYTF.

In its sample, this clonotype is medium-sized. The rearrangement uses TRBV12-3 or TRBV12-4 and TRBJ1-2, with D perhaps matching TRBD1 (6 bases). This CDR3 comprises 13 residues. V lost 4 bases, J lost 4 bases, and 10 bases lay in between. The CDR3 loop reads CASSSQGPYGYTF. CDR3 DNA: TGTGCCAGCAGTTCACAGGGCCCCTATGGCTACACCTTC.

By share, this clonotype counts as large. The chain joins TRBV12-3 or TRBV12-4 to TRBJ1-2, with TRBD1 as a possible D gene (6 bases). Trimming left V 6 bases short and J 5 bases short, with 13 bases between. The CDR3 contains 13 residues. CDR3 DNA sequence: TGTGCCAGCAGCCGGACAGCCCTTTATGGCTACACCTTC. Translation gives CASSRTALYGYTF.

By its share, this clonotype is large. The chain joins TRBV12-3 or TRBV12-4 to TRBJ1-2; the match to TRBD1 covers 8 bases. This CDR3 is built from 17 residues. V shed 7 bases and J 2 bases; nucleotides not matched to a gene: 15. The CDR3 protein is CASTRKFPGQENYGYTF. As DNA, the CDR3 is TGTGCCAGCACTCGAAAATTTCCGGGACAGGAGAACTATGGCTACACCTTC.

This clonotype is medium-sized by share. The chain is built from TRBV12-3 or TRBV12-4 and TRBJ1-2; D unclear. The CDR3 runs to 13 residues. Trimming took off 1 base at V and 7 bases at J, with 10 bases between the two ends. CDR3 in amino acids: CASSLVRLGGYTF. For the CDR3, the DNA is TGTGCCAGCAGTTTAGTCAGGTTGGGTGGCTACACCTTC.

This clonotype is classed as medium-sized. The chain uses TRBV12-3 or TRBV12-4 and TRBJ1-2; weak D call: TRBD1 (5 bases). Trimming removed 1 base at V and 8 bases at J, with 14 bases between. This CDR3 has 14 amino acids. CDR3 DNA sequence: TGTGCCAGCAGTTTAGTAGGGGAAGCCCTAGGCTACACCTTC. Translation gives CASSLVGEALGYTF.